The 5 T cell receptor beta chains given below trace back to one sample, sequenced in a study of shared clonotypes between healthy human individuals. Assay: immunoSEQ multiplex PCR; the TCRdb copy retains only in-frame clones and omits some. The sample carries fewer than 1.6 million clones, approximately 98.5% recorded once. Sample: naive CD4+ T cells sorted from blood. Described subset: CD45RA+ positively selected. These receptors all stem from a man aged 30 to 39 in good health.

The rearrangement joins TRBV15 to TRBJ2-7; D uncertain. Between the trimmed V and J ends, which lost 4 bases and 5 bases, there was a span of 18 bases. CDR3 length: 15 amino acids. Germline assignment: CDR1 LNHNV and CDR2 YYDKDF (reference sequence). The CDR3 nucleotides read TGTGCCACCAGCACCCCGAAGTCGATATATAACGAGCAGTACTTC. Its translation is CATSTPKSIYNEQYF.

This rearrangement joins TRBV6-5 to TRBJ1-2; TRBD1 is a possible D gene (6 bases). The CDR3 runs to 14 residues. V gave up 2 bases and J gave up 5 bases, with 12 bases separating them. CDR1 and CDR2 (germline): MNHEY, SVGAGI. CDR3 loop: CASSYTDRMYGYTF. As DNA, the CDR3 is TGTGCCAGCAGTTACACCGACAGGATGTATGGCTACACCTTC.

The J gene is TRBJ1-1, the V gene TRBV7-9, with 11 bases that match TRBD1. V was clipped by 5 bases and J by 4 bases; unmatched bases: 9. CDR3 length: 16 amino acids. Germline V gene sequence: CDR1 SEHNR, CDR2 FQNEAQ (reference sequence). CDR3 coding DNA: TGTGCCAGCAGCGATCCCCCCGGGACAGGGGGCACTGAAGCTTTCTTT. It encodes CASSDPPGTGGTEAFF.

The CDR3 here is CASSPLAGGIDEQYF. CDR3 in DNA: TGTGCCAGCAGCCCGCTAGCGGGAGGTATCGACGAGCAGTACTTC. V usage is TRBV5-6 and J usage is TRBJ2-7; 11 nucleotides line up with TRBD2. After removal of 4 bases from V and 5 bases from J, the junction contained 8 bases not matched to a gene. CDR1 is SGHDT, CDR2 YYEEEE, per germline. This CDR3 is built from 15 residues.

The CDR3 nucleotides are TGTGCCAGCAGTGAATCTGGGCGGACCTTACCCACAGATACGCAGTATTTT. This translates into CASSESGRTLPTDTQYF. This chain uses TRBV25-1 with TRBJ2-3; D gene uncertain. Trimming removed 1 base from V and 2 bases from J, with 16 bases in between. This CDR3 is built from 17 residues. Germline loops: CDR1 MGHDK, CDR2 SYGVNS.